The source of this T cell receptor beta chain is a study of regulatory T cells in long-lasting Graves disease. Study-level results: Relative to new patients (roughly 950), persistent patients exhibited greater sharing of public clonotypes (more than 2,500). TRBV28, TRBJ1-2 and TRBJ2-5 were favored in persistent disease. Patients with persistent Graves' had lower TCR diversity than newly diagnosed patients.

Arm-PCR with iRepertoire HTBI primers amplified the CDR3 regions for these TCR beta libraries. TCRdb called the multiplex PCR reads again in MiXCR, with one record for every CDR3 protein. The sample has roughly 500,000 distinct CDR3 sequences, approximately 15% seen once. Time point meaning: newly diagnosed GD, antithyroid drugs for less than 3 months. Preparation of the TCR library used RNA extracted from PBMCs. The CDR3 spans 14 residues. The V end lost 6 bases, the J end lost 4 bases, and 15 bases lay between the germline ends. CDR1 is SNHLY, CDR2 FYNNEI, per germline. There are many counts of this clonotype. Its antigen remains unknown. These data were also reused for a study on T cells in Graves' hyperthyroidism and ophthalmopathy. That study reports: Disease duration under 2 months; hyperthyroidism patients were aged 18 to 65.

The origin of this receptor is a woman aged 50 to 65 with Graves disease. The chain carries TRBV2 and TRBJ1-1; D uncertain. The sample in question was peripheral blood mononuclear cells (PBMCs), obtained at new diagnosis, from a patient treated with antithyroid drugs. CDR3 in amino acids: CASRETPQVTEAFF. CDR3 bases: TGTGCCAGCAGGGAGACCCCCCAGGTCACTGAAGCTTTCTTT.